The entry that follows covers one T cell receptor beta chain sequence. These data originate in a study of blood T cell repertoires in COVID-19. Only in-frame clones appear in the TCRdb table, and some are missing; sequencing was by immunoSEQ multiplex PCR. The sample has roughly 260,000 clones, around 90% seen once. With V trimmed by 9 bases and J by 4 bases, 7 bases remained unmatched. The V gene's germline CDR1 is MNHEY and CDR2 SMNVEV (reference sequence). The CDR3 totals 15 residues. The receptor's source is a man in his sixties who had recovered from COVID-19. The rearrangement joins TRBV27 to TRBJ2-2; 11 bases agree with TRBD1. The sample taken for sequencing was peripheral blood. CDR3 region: CASLGQGVCTGELFF. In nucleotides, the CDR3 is TGTGCCAGTCTGGGACAGGGGGTATGCACCGGGGAGCTGTTTTTT.